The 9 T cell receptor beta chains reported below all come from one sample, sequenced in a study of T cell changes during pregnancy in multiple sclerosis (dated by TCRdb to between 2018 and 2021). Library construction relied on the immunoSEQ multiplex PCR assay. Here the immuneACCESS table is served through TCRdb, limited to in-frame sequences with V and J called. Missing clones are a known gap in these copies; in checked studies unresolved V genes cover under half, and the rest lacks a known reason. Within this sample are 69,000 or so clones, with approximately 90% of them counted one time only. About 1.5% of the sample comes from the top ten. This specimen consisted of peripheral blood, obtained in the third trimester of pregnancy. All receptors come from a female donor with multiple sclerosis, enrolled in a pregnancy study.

The CDR3 sequence is CASSQDRDRDTQYF. CDR3 sequence (DNA): TGTGCCAGCAGTCAAGACAGGGATCGAGATACGCAGTATTTT. This rearrangement joins TRBV6-5 to TRBJ2-3, with 7 bases lining up with TRBD1. V shed 5 bases and J 5 bases; nucleotides not matched to a gene: 7. Germline V gene data show CDR1 as MNHEY and CDR2 as SVGAGI. This CDR3 comprises 14 residues.

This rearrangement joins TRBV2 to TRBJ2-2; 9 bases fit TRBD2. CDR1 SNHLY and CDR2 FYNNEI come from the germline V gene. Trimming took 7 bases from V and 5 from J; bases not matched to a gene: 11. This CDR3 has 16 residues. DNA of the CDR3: TGTGCCAGCAAAGGGGGCGGGGGGGCTTTGACCGGGGAGCTGTTTTTT. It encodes CASKGGGGALTGELFF.

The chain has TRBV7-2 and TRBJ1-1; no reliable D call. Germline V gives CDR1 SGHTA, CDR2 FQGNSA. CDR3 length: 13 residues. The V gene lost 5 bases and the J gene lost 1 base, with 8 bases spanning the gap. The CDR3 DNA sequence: TGTGCCAGCAGCCTAATTACGAACACTGAAGCTTTCTTT. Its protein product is CASSLITNTEAFF.

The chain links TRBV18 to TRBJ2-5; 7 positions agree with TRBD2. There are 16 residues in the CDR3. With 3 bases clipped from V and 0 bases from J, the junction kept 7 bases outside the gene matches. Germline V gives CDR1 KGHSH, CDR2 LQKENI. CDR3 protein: CASSPLQRGHQETQYF. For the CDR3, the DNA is TGTGCCAGCTCACCGCTTCAGCGGGGCCACCAAGAGACCCAGTACTTC.

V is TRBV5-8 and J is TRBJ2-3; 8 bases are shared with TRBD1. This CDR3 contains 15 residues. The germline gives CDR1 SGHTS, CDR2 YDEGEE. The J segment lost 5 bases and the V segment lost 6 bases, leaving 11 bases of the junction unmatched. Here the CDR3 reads CASKIRDRNVDTQYF. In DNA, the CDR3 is TGTGCCAGCAAAATCCGGGACAGGAACGTAGATACGCAGTATTTT.

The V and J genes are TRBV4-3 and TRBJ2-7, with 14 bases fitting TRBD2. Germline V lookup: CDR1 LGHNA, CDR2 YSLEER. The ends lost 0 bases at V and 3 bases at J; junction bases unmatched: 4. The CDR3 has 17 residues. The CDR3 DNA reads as TGCGCCAGCAGCCAAGACATGGGACTAGCGGGGGTCTACGAGCAGTACTTC. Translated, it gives CASSQDMGLAGVYEQYF.

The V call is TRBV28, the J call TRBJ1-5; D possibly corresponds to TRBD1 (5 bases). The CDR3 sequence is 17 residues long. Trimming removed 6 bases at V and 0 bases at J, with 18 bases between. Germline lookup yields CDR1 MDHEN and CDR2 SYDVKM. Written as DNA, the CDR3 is TGTGCCAGCAGCCCCGGTGGGAAGGGGTATAGCAATCAGCCCCAGCATTTT. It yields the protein CASSPGGKGYSNQPQHF. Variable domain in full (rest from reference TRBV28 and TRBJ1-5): DVKVTQSSRYLVKRTGEKVFLECVQDMDHENMFWYRQDPGLGLRLIYFSYDVKMKEKGDIPEGYSVSREKKERFSLILESASTNQTSMYLCASSPGGKGYSNQPQHFGDGTRLSIL.

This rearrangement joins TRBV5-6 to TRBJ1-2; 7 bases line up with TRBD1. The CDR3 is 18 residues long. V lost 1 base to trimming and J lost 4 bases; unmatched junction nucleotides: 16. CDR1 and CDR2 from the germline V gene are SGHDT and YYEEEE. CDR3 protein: CASSLWGRRDRASYGYTF. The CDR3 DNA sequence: TGTGCCAGCAGCTTGTGGGGCCGTAGGGACAGAGCCTCCTATGGCTACACCTTC.

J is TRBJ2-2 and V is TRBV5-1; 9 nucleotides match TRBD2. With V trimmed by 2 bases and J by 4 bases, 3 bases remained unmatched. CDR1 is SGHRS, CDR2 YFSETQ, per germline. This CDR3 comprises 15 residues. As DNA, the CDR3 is TGCGCCAGCAGCTTAGGCGGGGGGGCCACCGGGGAGCTGTTTTTT. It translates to CASSLGGGATGELFF.